These T cell receptor beta chains were read from a single sample in a study of T cells in Graves' hyperthyroidism and ophthalmopathy. MiXCR, run by TCRdb on the multiplex PCR reads, gives a single entry per CDR3 protein. Of more than 600,000 distinct CDR3 sequences in the sample, about a sixth were seen once. The source material was blood. The receptors were sampled from a man younger than 35 with Graves' hyperthyroidism. Both conserved end residues are part of each CDR3. A D gene is named only where the DNA matches it firmly. Rows give clone size only sometimes, using once, few, many, or a class for an expanded clone.

v_gene: TRBV2; d_gene: NA; abundance: NA; j_gene: TRBJ2-7; CDR3aa: CATKSGGSSYEQYF; CDR3nt: TGTGCCACAAAATCGGGGGGCAGCTCCTACGAGCAGTACTTC
v_gene: TRBV28; d_gene: NA; abundance: many; j_gene: TRBJ1-2; CDR3aa: CASRNRAKNYGYTF; CDR3nt: TGTGCCAGCCGTAACAGGGCCAAAAATTATGGCTACACCTTC
v_gene: TRBV19; d_gene: NA; abundance: NA; j_gene: TRBJ2-1; CDR3aa: CASSTERTYYNEQFF; CDR3nt: TGTGCCAGTAGTACCGAAAGGACCTACTACAATGAGCAGTTCTTC
v_gene: TRBV2; d_gene: TRBD2; abundance: many; j_gene: TRBJ2-2; CDR3aa: CASSSSGSSTGELFF; CDR3nt: TGTGCCAGCAGTTCTAGCGGGAGTAGCACCGGGGAGCTGTTTTTT
v_gene: TRBV24-1; d_gene: NA; abundance: NA; j_gene: TRBJ1-1; CDR3aa: CATGDGGEAFF; CDR3nt: TGTGCCACCGGGGATGGGGGTGAAGCTTTCTTT
v_gene: TRBV11-2; d_gene: TRBD1; abundance: NA; j_gene: TRBJ2-1; CDR3aa: CASSAGQGNRNEQFF; CDR3nt: TGTGCCAGCAGTGCGGGACAGGGCAACAGAAATGAGCAGTTCTTC
v_gene: TRBV2; d_gene: TRBD1; abundance: many; j_gene: TRBJ1-5; CDR3aa: CASSEGQGDQPQHF; CDR3nt: TGTGCCAGCAGCGAAGGACAGGGTGATCAGCCCCAGCATTTT
v_gene: TRBV20-1; d_gene: TRBD2; abundance: many; j_gene: TRBJ2-3; CDR3aa: CSAIARREEATDTQYF; CDR3nt: TGCAGTGCTATAGCCCGGCGGGAGGAGGCCACAGATACGCAGTATTTT
v_gene: TRBV7-2; d_gene: NA; abundance: few; j_gene: TRBJ2-1; CDR3aa: CASSYPESLLDDEQFF; CDR3nt: TGTGCCAGCAGCTACCCAGAAAGTCTTTTAGACGATGAGCAGTTCTTC
v_gene: TRBV27; d_gene: TRBD2; abundance: many; j_gene: TRBJ2-2; CDR3aa: CASSFRAGWGTGELFF; CDR3nt: TGTGCCAGCAGTTTTAGAGCGGGATGGGGCACCGGGGAGCTGTTTTTT
v_gene: TRBV2; d_gene: NA; abundance: many; j_gene: TRBJ1-3; CDR3aa: CASSGNTIYF; CDR3nt: TGTGCCAGCTCAGGAAACACCATATATTTT
v_gene: TRBV7-9; d_gene: TRBD2; abundance: NA; j_gene: TRBJ2-1; CDR3aa: CASSSLAGPNEQFF; CDR3nt: TGTGCCAGCAGCTCCCTAGCGGGACCGAATGAGCAGTTCTTC
v_gene: TRBV10-3; d_gene: NA; abundance: many; j_gene: TRBJ2-1; CDR3aa: CAISPLGERFYNEQFF; CDR3nt: TGTGCCATCAGTCCCCTAGGGGAGCGGTTCTACAATGAGCAGTTCTTC
v_gene: TRBV28; d_gene: NA; abundance: many; j_gene: TRBJ2-1; CDR3aa: CATQAAYNEQFF; CDR3nt: TGTGCCACACAGGCGGCTTACAATGAGCAGTTCTTC
v_gene: TRBV24-1; d_gene: NA; abundance: many; j_gene: TRBJ2-1; CDR3aa: CATSLDGSWNEQFF; CDR3nt: TGTGCCACCAGTTTGGACGGGAGCTGGAATGAGCAGTTCTTC
v_gene: TRBV20-1; d_gene: NA; abundance: NA; j_gene: TRBJ2-3; CDR3aa: CSATQARPDTQYF; CDR3nt: TGCAGTGCTACTCAAGCCCGTCCAGATACGCAGTATTTT
v_gene: TRBV4-3; d_gene: NA; abundance: NA; j_gene: TRBJ2-1; CDR3aa: CASSQDFTNNEQFF; CDR3nt: TGCGCCAGCAGCCAAGACTTTACCAACAATGAGCAGTTCTTC
v_gene: TRBV6-2/TRBV6-3; d_gene: NA; abundance: many; j_gene: TRBJ2-7; CDR3aa: CASSPSESYEQYF; CDR3nt: TGTGCCAGCAGTCCCTCCGAATCCTACGAGCAGTACTTC
v_gene: TRBV20-1; d_gene: TRBD2; abundance: many; j_gene: TRBJ2-7; CDR3aa: CSARSLAGGPAYEQYF; CDR3nt: TGCAGTGCTAGAAGCCTAGCGGGAGGGCCCGCCTACGAGCAGTACTTC
v_gene: TRBV12-3/TRBV12-4; d_gene: NA; abundance: many; j_gene: TRBJ2-7; CDR3aa: CASSLAAGYYEQYF; CDR3nt: TGTGCCAGCAGTCTCGCGGCGGGATACTACGAGCAGTACTTC
v_gene: TRBV20-1; d_gene: NA; abundance: few; j_gene: TRBJ2-3; CDR3aa: CSAPPPTGSHWRVDTQYF; CDR3nt: TGCAGTGCACCCCCTCCCACCGGGAGTCACTGGCGGGTAGATACGCAGTATTTT
v_gene: TRBV6-1; d_gene: TRBD2; abundance: many; j_gene: TRBJ2-2; CDR3aa: CASSPSGSTGELFF; CDR3nt: TGTGCCAGCAGTCCGAGCGGGAGCACCGGGGAGCTGTTTTTT
v_gene: TRBV5-1; d_gene: NA; abundance: many; j_gene: TRBJ2-7; CDR3aa: CASSDGTSRTYEQYF; CDR3nt: TGCGCCAGCAGCGACGGGACAAGTCGAACCTACGAGCAGTACTTC
v_gene: TRBV6-1; d_gene: TRBD2; abundance: many; j_gene: TRBJ2-1; CDR3aa: CASSALGGSYNEQFF; CDR3nt: TGTGCCAGCAGTGCTCTTGGCGGGAGTTACAATGAGCAGTTCTTC
v_gene: TRBV20-1; d_gene: TRBD2; abundance: few; j_gene: TRBJ2-2; CDR3aa: CSASGRLPGELFF; CDR3nt: TGCAGTGCTTCCGGGAGGTTGCCCGGGGAGCTGTTTTTT
v_gene: TRBV15; d_gene: NA; abundance: NA; j_gene: TRBJ2-6; CDR3aa: CATRGAGANVLTF; CDR3nt: TGTGCCACCCGGGGGGCCGGGGCCAACGTCCTGACTTTC
v_gene: TRBV5-5; d_gene: NA; abundance: few; j_gene: TRBJ2-2; CDR3aa: CASSLVAYTGELFF; CDR3nt: TGTGCCAGCAGCTTGGTAGCATACACCGGGGAGCTGTTTTTT
v_gene: TRBV10-3; d_gene: TRBD1; abundance: NA; j_gene: TRBJ1-4; CDR3aa: CAISGTAGGNEKLFF; CDR3nt: TGTGCCATCAGCGGGACAGCGGGCGGTAATGAAAAACTGTTTTTT
v_gene: TRBV11-3; d_gene: NA; abundance: NA; j_gene: TRBJ2-1; CDR3aa: CASSLDQGGNLYNEQFF; CDR3nt: TGTGCCAGCAGCTTAGATCAAGGTGGGAATCTCTACAATGAGCAGTTCTTC
v_gene: TRBV18; d_gene: NA; abundance: many; j_gene: TRBJ1-5; CDR3aa: CASSPRQEGNQPQHF; CDR3nt: TGTGCCAGCTCACCGCGGCAGGAAGGCAATCAGCCCCAGCATTTT
v_gene: TRBV2; d_gene: NA; abundance: many; j_gene: TRBJ1-1; CDR3aa: CASIVQDIGGVKAFF; CDR3nt: TGTGCCAGCATTGTTCAGGACATTGGGGGGGTGAAAGCTTTCTTT
v_gene: TRBV5-1; d_gene: TRBD1; abundance: NA; j_gene: TRBJ2-7; CDR3aa: CASSLGLNRGREQYF; CDR3nt: TGCGCCAGCAGCTTGGGCCTAAACAGGGGTCGCGAGCAGTACTTC
v_gene: TRBV12-3/TRBV12-4; d_gene: NA; abundance: many; j_gene: TRBJ2-1; CDR3aa: CASSRLPGLYNEQFF; CDR3nt: TGTGCCAGCAGTCGACTTCCGGGACTTTACAATGAGCAGTTCTTC
v_gene: TRBV7-3; d_gene: NA; abundance: many; j_gene: TRBJ2-1; CDR3aa: CASSAGAEQFF; CDR3nt: TGTGCCAGCAGCGCGGGGGCTGAGCAGTTCTTC
v_gene: TRBV9; d_gene: TRBD2; abundance: NA; j_gene: TRBJ2-1; CDR3aa: CASSGTSGTGDYNEQFF; CDR3nt: TGTGCCAGCAGCGGGACTAGCGGGACCGGGGATTACAATGAGCAGTTCTTC
v_gene: TRBV28; d_gene: NA; abundance: many; j_gene: TRBJ1-1; CDR3aa: CASRPPARTEAFF; CDR3nt: TGTGCCAGCAGACCCCCCGCCCGAACTGAAGCTTTCTTT
v_gene: TRBV12-3/TRBV12-4; d_gene: NA; abundance: many; j_gene: TRBJ2-7; CDR3aa: CASSLIGRTYEQYF; CDR3nt: TGTGCCAGCAGTTTAATCGGCCGTACCTACGAGCAGTACTTC
v_gene: TRBV28; d_gene: NA; abundance: many; j_gene: TRBJ1-2; CDR3aa: CASSLPQFVSVNYGYTF; CDR3nt: TGTGCCAGCAGTTTACCCCAATTCGTTTCAGTTAACTATGGCTACACCTTC
v_gene: TRBV2; d_gene: NA; abundance: few; j_gene: TRBJ2-2; CDR3aa: CASSELGAGLKAGELFF; CDR3nt: TGTGCCAGCAGTGAACTTGGGGCAGGGTTAAAGGCCGGGGAGCTGTTTTTT
v_gene: TRBV12-3/TRBV12-4; d_gene: NA; abundance: NA; j_gene: TRBJ2-1; CDR3aa: CASRPPGGAYNEQFF; CDR3nt: TGTGCCAGCAGACCGCCGGGCGGCGCCTACAATGAGCAGTTCTTC
v_gene: TRBV27; d_gene: NA; abundance: NA; j_gene: TRBJ2-5; CDR3aa: CASSSWPVETQYF; CDR3nt: TGTGCCAGCAGTTCCTGGCCCGTGGAGACCCAGTACTTC
v_gene: TRBV11-1; d_gene: NA; abundance: many; j_gene: TRBJ2-1; CDR3aa: CASTRPKEGAYNEQFF; CDR3nt: TGTGCCAGCACCCGGCCTAAGGAAGGCGCCTACAATGAGCAGTTCTTC
v_gene: TRBV5-5; d_gene: TRBD1; abundance: few; j_gene: TRBJ1-4; CDR3aa: CASSGTGGAGEKLFF; CDR3nt: TGTGCCAGCAGCGGAACAGGGGGCGCAGGGGAAAAACTGTTTTTT